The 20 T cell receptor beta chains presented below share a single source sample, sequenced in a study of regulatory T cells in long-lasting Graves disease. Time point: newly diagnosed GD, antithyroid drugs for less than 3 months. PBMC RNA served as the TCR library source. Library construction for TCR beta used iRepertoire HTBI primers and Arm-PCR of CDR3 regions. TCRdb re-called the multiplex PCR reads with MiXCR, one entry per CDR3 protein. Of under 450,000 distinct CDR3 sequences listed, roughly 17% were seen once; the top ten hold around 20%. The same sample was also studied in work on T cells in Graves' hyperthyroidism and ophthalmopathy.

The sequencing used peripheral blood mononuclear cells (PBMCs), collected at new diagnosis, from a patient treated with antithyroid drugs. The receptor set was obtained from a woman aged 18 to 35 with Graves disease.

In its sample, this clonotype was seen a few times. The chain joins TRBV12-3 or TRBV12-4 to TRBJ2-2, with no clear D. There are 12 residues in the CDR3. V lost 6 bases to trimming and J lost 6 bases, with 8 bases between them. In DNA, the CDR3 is TGTGCCAGCAGGATTTACGCCGGGGAGCTGTTTTTT. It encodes CASRIYAGELFF.

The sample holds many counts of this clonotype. This CDR3 is CASRRLDTDTQYF. The CDR3 bases are TGCGCCAGCCGACGACTAGATACAGATACGCAGTATTTT. V usage is TRBV5-1 and J usage is TRBJ2-3; D may be TRBD2 (6 bases). CDR1 is SGHRS and CDR2 is YFSETQ in the germline V gene. The germline V and J ends were trimmed by 7 bases and 3 bases, with 12 bases remaining between them. There are 13 residues in the CDR3.

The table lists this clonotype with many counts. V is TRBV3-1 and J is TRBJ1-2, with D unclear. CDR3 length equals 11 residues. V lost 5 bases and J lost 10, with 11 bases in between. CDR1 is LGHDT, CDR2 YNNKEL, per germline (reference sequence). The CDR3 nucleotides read TGTGCCAGCAGCGCCGACGTCCACTACACCTTC. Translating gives CASSADVHYTF.

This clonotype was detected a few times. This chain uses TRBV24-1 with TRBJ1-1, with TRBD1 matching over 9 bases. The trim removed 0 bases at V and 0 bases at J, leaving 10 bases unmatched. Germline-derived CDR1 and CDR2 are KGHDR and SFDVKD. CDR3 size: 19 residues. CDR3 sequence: CATSDLPGTGNTMNTEAFF. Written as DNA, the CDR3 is TGTGCCACCAGTGATTTGCCCGGGACAGGGAATACCATGAACACTGAAGCTTTCTTT.

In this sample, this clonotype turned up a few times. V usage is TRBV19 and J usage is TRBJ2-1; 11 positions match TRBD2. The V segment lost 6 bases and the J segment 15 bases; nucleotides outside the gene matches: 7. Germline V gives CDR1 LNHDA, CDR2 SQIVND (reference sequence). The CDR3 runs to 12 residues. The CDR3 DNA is TGTGCCAGTAGCTTAGCGGGGGGGGGGTCGTTCTTC. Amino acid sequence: CASSLAGGGSFF. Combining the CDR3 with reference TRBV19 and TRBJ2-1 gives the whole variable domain DGGITQSPKYLFRKEGQNVTLSCEQNLNHDAMYWYRQDPGQGLRLIYYSQIVNDFQKGDIAEGYSVSREKKESFPLTVTSAQKNPTAFYLCASSLAGGGSFFGPGTRLTVL.

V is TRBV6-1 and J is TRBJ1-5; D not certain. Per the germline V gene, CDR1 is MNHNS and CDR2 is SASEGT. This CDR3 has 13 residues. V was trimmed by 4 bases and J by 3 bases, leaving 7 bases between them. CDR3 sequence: CASSVYPNQPQHF. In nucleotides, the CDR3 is TGTGCCAGCAGTGTATACCCCAATCAGCCCCAGCATTTT.

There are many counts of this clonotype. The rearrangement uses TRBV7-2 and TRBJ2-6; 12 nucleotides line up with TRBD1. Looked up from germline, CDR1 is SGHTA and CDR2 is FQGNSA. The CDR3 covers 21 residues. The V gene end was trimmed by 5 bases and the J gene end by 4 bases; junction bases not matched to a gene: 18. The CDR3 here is CASSTRDRGHSGDFGANVLTF. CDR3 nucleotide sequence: TGTGCCAGCAGCACAAGGGACAGGGGGCACTCTGGCGACTTCGGGGCCAACGTCCTGACTTTC.

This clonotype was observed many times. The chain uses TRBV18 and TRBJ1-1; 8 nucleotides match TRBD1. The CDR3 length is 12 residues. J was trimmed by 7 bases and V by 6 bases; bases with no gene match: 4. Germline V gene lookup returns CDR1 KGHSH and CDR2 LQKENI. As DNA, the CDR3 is TGTGCCAGCTCTCGACAGGGGCTTGAAGCTTTCTTT. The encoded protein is CASSRQGLEAFF.

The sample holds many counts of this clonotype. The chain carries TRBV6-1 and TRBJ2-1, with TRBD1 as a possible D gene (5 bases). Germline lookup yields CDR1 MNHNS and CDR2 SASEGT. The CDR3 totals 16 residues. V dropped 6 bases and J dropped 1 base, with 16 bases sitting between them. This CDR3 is CASSRRPAGSYNEQFF. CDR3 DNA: TGTGCCAGCAGCCGCCGTCCGGCAGGGTCCTACAATGAGCAGTTCTTC.

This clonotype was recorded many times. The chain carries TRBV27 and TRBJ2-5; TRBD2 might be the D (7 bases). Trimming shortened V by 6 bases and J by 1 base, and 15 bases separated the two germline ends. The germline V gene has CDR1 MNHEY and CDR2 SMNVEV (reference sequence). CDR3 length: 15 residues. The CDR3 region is CASSPGRGVQETQYF. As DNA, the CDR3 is TGTGCCAGCAGCCCTGGGAGGGGGGTCCAAGAGACCCAGTACTTC.

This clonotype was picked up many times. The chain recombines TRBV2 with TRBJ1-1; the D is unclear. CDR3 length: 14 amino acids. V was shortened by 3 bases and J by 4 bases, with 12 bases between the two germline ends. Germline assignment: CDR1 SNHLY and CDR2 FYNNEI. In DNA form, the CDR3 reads TGTGCCAGCAGTGATATCGGAACGGGCACTGAAGCTTTCTTT. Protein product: CASSDIGTGTEAFF.

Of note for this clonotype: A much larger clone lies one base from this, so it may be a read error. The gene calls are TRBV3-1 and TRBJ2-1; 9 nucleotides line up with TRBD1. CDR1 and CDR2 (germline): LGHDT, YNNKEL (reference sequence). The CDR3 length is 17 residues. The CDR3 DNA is TGTGCCAACAGCCACGGGACAGGGCTAGCGGCCGGCTACGAGCAGTTCTTC. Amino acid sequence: CANSHGTGLAAGYEQFF.

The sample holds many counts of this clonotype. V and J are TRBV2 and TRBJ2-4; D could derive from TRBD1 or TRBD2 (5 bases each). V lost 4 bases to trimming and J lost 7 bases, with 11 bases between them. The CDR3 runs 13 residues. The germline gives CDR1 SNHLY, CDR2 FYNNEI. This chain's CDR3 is CASSAWGGNIQYF. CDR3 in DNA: TGTGCCAGCAGTGCCTGGGGCGGGAACATTCAGTACTTC.

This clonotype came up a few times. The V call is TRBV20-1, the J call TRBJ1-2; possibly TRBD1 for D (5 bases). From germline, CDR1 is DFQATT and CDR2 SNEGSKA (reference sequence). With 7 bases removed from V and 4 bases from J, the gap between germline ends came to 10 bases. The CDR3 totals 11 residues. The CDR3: CSGTGVYGYTF. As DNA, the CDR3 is TGCAGTGGTACAGGAGTCTATGGCTACACCTTC.

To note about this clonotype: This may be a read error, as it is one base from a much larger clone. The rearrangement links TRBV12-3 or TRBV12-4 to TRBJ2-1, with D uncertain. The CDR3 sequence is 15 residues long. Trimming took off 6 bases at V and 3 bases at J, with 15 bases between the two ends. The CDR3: CASSTSRSLYNEQFF. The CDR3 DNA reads TGTGCCAGCAGCACCTCTAGGTCGCTCTACAATGAGCAGTTCTTC.

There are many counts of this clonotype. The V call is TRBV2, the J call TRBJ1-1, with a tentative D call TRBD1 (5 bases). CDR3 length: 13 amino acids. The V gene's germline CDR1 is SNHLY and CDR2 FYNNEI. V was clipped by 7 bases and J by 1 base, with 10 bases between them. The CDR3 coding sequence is TGTGCCAGCAAAGCAGGGCGGAACACTGAAGCTTTCTTT. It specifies CASKAGRNTEAFF.

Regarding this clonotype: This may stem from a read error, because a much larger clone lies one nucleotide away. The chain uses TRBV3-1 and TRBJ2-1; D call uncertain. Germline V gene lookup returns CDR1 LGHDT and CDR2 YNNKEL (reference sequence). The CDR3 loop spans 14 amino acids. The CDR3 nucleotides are TGTGCTATTACGCAGGATCCGACCTACGATGAGCAGTTCTTC. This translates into CAITQDPTYDEQFF.

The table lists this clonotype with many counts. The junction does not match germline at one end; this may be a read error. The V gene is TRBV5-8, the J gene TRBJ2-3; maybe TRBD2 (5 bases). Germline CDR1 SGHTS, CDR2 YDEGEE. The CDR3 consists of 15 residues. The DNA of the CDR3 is TGTGCCACCAGCTCCTCCGGGGTATTGGCGGATACGCAGTATTTT. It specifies CATSSSGVLADTQYF.

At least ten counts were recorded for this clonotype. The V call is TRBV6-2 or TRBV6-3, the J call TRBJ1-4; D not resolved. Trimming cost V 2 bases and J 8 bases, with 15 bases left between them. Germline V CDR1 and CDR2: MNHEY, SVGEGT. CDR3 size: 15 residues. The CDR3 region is CASSYKGSVGEKLFF. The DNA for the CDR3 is TGTGCCAGCAGTTACAAGGGATCGGTAGGCGAAAAACTGTTTTTT.

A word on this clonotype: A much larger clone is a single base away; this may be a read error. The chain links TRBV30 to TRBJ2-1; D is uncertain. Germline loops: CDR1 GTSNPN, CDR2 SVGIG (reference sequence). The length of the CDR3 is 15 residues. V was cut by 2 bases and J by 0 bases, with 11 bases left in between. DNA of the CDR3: TGTGCCTGGAGTATCATCCTGAGCTCCTACAATGAGCAGTTCTTC. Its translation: CAWSIILSSYNEQFF.